The entry below describes one T cell receptor (beta chain). In the authors' workflow: Reference gene primer amplification gave estimated nucleated cell counts. The repertoire was sequenced with immunoSEQ multiplex PCR; TCRdb's copy has only in-frame clones and lacks some. For V, J and clone size, that table is used; D and trimming come from the DNA. This table has about 380,000 clones, around 90% appearing once. Trimming cost V 6 bases and J 1 base, with 13 bases left between them. Germline V lookup: CDR1 SGHTA, CDR2 FQGNSA. This CDR3 comprises 14 residues. These data are taken from a study of blood T cell repertoires in COVID-19. Across the study: Samples representing acute and convalescent COVID-19 were sourced from the United States, Italy and Spain. Sources were T cells, B-cell-depleted T cells, or PBMCs; the material itself was cDNA or gDNA.

This TCR derives from a young man with active or convalescent COVID-19. What was sequenced was peripheral blood. The genes are TRBV7-2 and TRBJ2-7; a possible D gene is TRBD1 (6 bases). The CDR3 DNA reads TGTGCCAGCAGTACCCGACAGGCGTCCTACGAGCAGTACTTC. Its protein product is CASSTRQASYEQYF. The full variable domain, in which reference TRBV7-2 and TRBJ2-7 provide the parts outside the CDR3, is GAGVSQSPSNKVTEKGKDVELRCDPISGHTALYWYRQSLGQGLEFLIYFQGNSAPDKSGLPSDRFSAERTGGSVSTLTIQRTQQEDSAVYLCASSTRQASYEQYFGPGTRLTVT.